A selection of T cell receptor beta chains follows, all from one sample in a study of siplizumab effects on memory and regulatory T cells. Measured with immunoSEQ multiplex PCR; TCRdb has only the in-frame clones, and not every one. The table shows about 87,000 clones, with about 93% occurring only once. Sequencing input: non-Treg CD4+ T cells sorted from blood. All receptors derive from a human donor in good health. The CDR3 runs from the conserved cysteine through the conserved F or W. A D gene is named only where the DNA matches it firmly. Size is omitted from some rows. Given values are once, few, many or a class for expanded clones.

V	D	size	J	CDR3	DNA
TRBV19	TRBD1	NA	TRBJ1-1	CASSIWPGGYSSTEAFF	TGTGCCAGTAGTATTTGGCCAGGGGGATATAGTAGCACTGAAGCTTTCTTT
TRBV4-3	NA	NA	TRBJ1-4	CASSQIVVGVIGEKLFF	TGCGCCAGCAGCCAAATAGTCGTGGGGGTAATAGGAGAAAAACTGTTTTTT
TRBV5-8	NA	NA	TRBJ1-1	CASSSETRVGTEAFF	TGTGCCAGCAGCAGTGAAACCCGGGTTGGAACTGAAGCTTTCTTT
TRBV7-2	NA	NA	TRBJ2-3	CASSLAGGHTDTQYF	TGTGCCAGCAGCTTAGCGGGGGGGCACACAGATACGCAGTATTTT
TRBV7-9	NA	NA	TRBJ1-1	CASLRGTGGTEAFF	TGTGCCAGCTTAAGGGGGACGGGGGGCACTGAAGCTTTCTTT
TRBV5-1	NA	NA	TRBJ1-6	CASSSRAGAYNSPLHF	TGCGCCAGCAGCTCAAGAGCGGGGGCTTATAATTCACCCCTCCACTTT
TRBV4-2	TRBD1	NA	TRBJ1-4	CASSQVGTGNNEKLFF	TGTGCCAGCAGCCAAGTGGGGACAGGGAATAATGAAAAACTGTTTTTT
TRBV7-3	NA	NA	TRBJ2-2	CASSQGRGPGELFF	TGTGCCAGCAGCCAGGGTCGGGGCCCCGGGGAGCTGTTTTTT
TRBV4-2	TRBD2	NA	TRBJ2-5	CASSPGGETFQETQYF	TGTGCCAGCAGCCCGGGGGGAGAAACTTTCCAGGAGACCCAGTACTTC
TRBV30	NA	few	TRBJ1-2	CAWRRGGYGYTF	TGTGCCTGGCGGCGTGGTGGCTATGGCTACACCTTC
TRBV5-1	NA	NA	TRBJ1-4	CASSLQSFNEKLFF	TGCGCCAGCAGCTTACAGAGCTTTAATGAAAAACTGTTTTTT
TRBV7-9	NA	NA	TRBJ1-1	CASSSRGSMNTEAFF	TGTGCCAGCAGCAGCCGGGGCTCGATGAACACTGAAGCTTTCTTT
TRBV6-1	NA	NA	TRBJ2-7	CASARLAYEQYF	TGTGCCTCAGCTAGACTGGCCTACGAGCAGTACTTC
TRBV30	NA	NA	TRBJ1-2	CAWSQGWRGYTF	TGTGCCTGGAGTCAGGGGTGGCGTGGCTACACCTTC
TRBV30	NA	NA	TRBJ1-6	CAWMVEESPLHF	TGTGCCTGGATGGTGGAAGAGTCACCCCTCCACTTT
TRBV18	NA	NA	TRBJ1-6	CASSPKDLNSPLHF	TGTGCCAGCTCACCGAAGGATTTAAATTCACCCCTCCACTTT
TRBV11-2	NA	NA	TRBJ2-7	CASSLDRHAFYEQYF	TGTGCCAGCAGCTTAGATCGTCATGCCTTCTACGAGCAGTACTTC
TRBV18	NA	NA	TRBJ1-2	CASSRTETYGYTF	TGTGCCAGCTCACGGACAGAGACCTATGGCTACACCTTC
TRBV30	TRBD1	NA	TRBJ1-1	CAWRDRGLDTEAFF	TGTGCCTGGAGAGACAGGGGGCTGGATACTGAAGCTTTCTTT
TRBV28	TRBD1	NA	TRBJ2-5	CASSLSGQGESETQYF	TGTGCCAGCAGTTTATCAGGACAGGGGGAGTCAGAGACCCAGTACTTC
TRBV25-1	TRBD1	NA	TRBJ1-2	CASSDSDRGFRGYTF	TGTGCCAGCAGTGACTCGGACAGGGGGTTCCGTGGCTACACCTTC
TRBV20-1	NA	NA	TRBJ2-7	CSAKDGYEQYF	TGCAGTGCTAAGGACGGGTACGAGCAGTACTTC
TRBV5-4	NA	NA	TRBJ1-2	CASSFGRQYGYTF	TGTGCCAGCAGCTTTGGTCGCCAGTATGGCTACACCTTC
TRBV7-9	NA	NA	TRBJ1-1	CASSFQTGGNTEAFF	TGTGCCAGCAGCTTTCAGACTGGGGGGAACACTGAAGCTTTCTTT
TRBV6-5	NA	NA	TRBJ1-2	CASSYRTTDGYTF	TGTGCCAGCAGTTACCGAACTACTGATGGCTACACCTTC
TRBV30	TRBD2	NA	TRBJ2-3	CAGGLAGPATQYF	TGTGCCGGCGGACTAGCGGGACCAGCTACGCAGTATTTT
TRBV11-2	NA	NA	TRBJ2-7	CASSFHRVGEQYF	TGTGCCAGCAGCTTTCACCGAGTCGGCGAGCAGTACTTC
TRBV7-9	TRBD1	NA	TRBJ1-1	CASSSPGQGAIDTEAFF	TGTGCCAGCAGCTCCCCAGGACAGGGGGCTATTGACACTGAAGCTTTCTTT
TRBV5-4	TRBD2	NA	TRBJ2-1	CASSLVGRGGYNEQFF	TGTGCCAGCAGCTTGGTCGGGCGGGGGGGTTACAATGAGCAGTTCTTC
TRBV7-9	NA	NA	TRBJ1-1	CASSLRQPNTEAFF	TGTGCCAGCAGCTTACGTCAGCCGAACACTGAAGCTTTCTTT
TRBV7-2	NA	NA	TRBJ2-7	CASSTDFPNYEQYF	TGTGCCAGCAGCACCGATTTTCCCAACTACGAGCAGTACTTC
TRBV29-1	TRBD1	NA	TRBJ1-2	CSVVDRSDYGYTF	TGCAGCGTGGTGGACAGGTCCGACTATGGCTACACCTTC
TRBV30	NA	NA	TRBJ1-2	CAWNRDGGYTF	TGTGCCTGGAACAGGGACGGTGGCTACACCTTC
TRBV9	TRBD1	NA	TRBJ2-2	CASSFGQGFGLTGELFF	TGTGCCAGCAGCTTCGGACAGGGGTTCGGTCTTACCGGGGAGCTGTTTTTT
TRBV10-3	TRBD1	NA	TRBJ2-1	CAIRAGTGRDEQFF	TGTGCCATCAGGGCCGGGACAGGGAGGGATGAGCAGTTCTTC
TRBV7-2	NA	NA	TRBJ2-3	CASSLDWAGKDTQYF	TGTGCCAGCAGCTTAGATTGGGCGGGAAAAGATACGCAGTATTTT